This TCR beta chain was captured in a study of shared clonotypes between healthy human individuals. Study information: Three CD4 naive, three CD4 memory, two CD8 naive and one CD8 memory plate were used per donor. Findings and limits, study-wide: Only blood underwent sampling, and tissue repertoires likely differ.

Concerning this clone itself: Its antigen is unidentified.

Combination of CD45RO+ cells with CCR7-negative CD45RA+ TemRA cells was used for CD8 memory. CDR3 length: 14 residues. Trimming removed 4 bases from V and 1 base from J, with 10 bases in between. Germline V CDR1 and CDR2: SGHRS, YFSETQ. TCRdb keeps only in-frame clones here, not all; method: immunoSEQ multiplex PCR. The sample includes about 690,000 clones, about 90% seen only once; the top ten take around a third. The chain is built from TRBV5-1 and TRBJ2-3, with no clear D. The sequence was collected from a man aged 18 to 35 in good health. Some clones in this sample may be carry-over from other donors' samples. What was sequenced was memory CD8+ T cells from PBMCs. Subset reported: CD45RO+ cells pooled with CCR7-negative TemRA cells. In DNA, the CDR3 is TGCGCCAGCAGCGTATGGCCTGGCACAGATACGCAGTATTTT. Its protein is CASSVWPGTDTQYF.